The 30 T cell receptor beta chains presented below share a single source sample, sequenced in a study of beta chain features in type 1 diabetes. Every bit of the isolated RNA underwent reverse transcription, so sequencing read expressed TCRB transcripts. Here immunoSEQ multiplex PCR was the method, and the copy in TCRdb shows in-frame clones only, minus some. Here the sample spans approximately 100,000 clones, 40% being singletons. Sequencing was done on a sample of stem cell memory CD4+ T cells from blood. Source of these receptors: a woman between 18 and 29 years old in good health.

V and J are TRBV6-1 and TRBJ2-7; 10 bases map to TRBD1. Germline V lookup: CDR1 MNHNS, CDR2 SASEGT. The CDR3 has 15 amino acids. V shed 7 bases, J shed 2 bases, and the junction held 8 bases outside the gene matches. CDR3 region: CASNGGQGVTYEQYF. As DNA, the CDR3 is TGTGCCAGCAATGGAGGACAGGGGGTTACCTACGAGCAGTACTTC.

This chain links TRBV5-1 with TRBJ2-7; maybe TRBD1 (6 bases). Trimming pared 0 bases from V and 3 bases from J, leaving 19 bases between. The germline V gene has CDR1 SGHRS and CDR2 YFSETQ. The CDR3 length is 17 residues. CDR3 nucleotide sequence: TGCGCCAGCAGCTTGGGACAGGCCGACCTATTTTTCTACGAGCAGTACTTC. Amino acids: CASSLGQADLFFYEQYF. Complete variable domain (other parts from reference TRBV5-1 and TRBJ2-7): KAGVTQTPRYLIKTRGQQVTLSCSPISGHRSVSWYQQTPGQGLQFLFEYFSETQRNKGNFPGRFSGRQFSNSRSEMNVSTLELGDSALYLCASSLGQADLFFYEQYFGPGTRLTVT.

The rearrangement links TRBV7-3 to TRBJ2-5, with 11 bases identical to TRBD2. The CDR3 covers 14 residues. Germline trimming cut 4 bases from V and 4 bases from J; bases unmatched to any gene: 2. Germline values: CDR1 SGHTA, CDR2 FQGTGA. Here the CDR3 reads CASSSLAGVETQYF. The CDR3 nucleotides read TGTGCCAGCAGCTCACTAGCGGGAGTAGAGACCCAGTACTTC. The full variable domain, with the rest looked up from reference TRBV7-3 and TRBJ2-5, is GAGVSQTPSNKVTEKGKYVELRCDPISGHTALYWYRQSLGQGPEFLIYFQGTGAADDSGLPNDRFFAVRPEGSVSTLKIQRTERGDSAVYLCASSSLAGVETQYFGPGTRLLVL.

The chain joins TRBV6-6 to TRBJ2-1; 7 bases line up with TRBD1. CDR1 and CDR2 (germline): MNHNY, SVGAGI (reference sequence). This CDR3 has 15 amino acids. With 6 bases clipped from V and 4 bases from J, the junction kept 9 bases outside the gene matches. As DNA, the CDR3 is TGTGCCAGCAGGAGTGTCGGACAGGCATACAATGAGCAGTTCTTC. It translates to CASRSVGQAYNEQFF.

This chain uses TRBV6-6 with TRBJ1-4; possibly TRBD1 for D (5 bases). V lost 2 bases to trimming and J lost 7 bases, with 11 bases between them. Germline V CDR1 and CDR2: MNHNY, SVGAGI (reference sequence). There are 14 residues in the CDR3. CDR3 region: CASSYGGKGEKLFF. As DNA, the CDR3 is TGTGCCAGCAGTTACGGGGGGAAGGGTGAAAAACTGTTTTTT.

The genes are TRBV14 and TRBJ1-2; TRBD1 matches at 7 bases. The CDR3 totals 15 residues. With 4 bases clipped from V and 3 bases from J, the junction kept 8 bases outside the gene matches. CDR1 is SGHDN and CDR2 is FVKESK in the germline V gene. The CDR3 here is CASSRQGVYDYGYTF. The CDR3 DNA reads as TGTGCCAGCAGCCGGCAGGGGGTGTACGACTATGGCTACACCTTC.

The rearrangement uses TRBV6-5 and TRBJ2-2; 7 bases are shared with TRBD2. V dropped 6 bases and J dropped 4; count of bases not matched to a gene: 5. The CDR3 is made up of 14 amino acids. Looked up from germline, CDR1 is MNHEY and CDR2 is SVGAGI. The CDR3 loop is CASRRGRSTGELFF. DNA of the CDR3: TGTGCCAGCAGACGCGGGAGAAGCACCGGGGAGCTGTTTTTT.

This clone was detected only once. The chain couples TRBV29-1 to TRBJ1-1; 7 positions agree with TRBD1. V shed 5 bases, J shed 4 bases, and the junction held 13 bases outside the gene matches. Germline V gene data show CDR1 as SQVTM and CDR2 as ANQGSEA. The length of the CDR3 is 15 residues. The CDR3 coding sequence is TGCAGCGTTCGTTATGAGGGGGCGCGGGGCACTGAAGCTTTCTTT. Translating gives CSVRYEGARGTEAFF. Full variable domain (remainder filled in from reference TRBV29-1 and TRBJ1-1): SAVISQKPSRDICQRGTSLTIQCQVDSQVTMMFWYRQQPGQSLTLIATANQGSEATYESGFVIDKFPISRPNLTFSTLTVSNMSPEDSSIYLCSVRYEGARGTEAFFGQGTRLTVV.

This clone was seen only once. CDR3 DNA: TGTGCCAGTGATAATCCGGGACAGGGGTTCACCGGGGAGCTGTTTTTT. This sequence encodes CASDNPGQGFTGELFF. The V call is TRBV19, the J call TRBJ2-2, with 10 bases aligning to TRBD1. Trimming at V came to 8 bases and at J to 4 bases, leaving 10 bases not matched to a gene. CDR1 is LNHDA, CDR2 SQIVND, per germline (reference sequence). CDR3 length equals 16 residues.

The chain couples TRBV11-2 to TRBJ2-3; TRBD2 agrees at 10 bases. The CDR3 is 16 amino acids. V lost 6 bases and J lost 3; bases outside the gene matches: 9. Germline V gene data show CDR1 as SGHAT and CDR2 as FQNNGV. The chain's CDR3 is CASRMASGSRTDTQYF. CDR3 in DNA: TGTGCCAGCAGGATGGCTAGCGGGAGCAGGACAGATACGCAGTATTTT. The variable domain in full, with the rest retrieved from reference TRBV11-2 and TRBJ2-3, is EAGVAQSPRYKIIEKRQSVAFWCNPISGHATLYWYQQILGQGPKLLIQFQNNGVVDDSQLPKDRFSAERLKGVDSTLKIQPAKLEDSAVYLCASRMASGSRTDTQYFGPGTRLTVL.

The CDR3 reads CAWSGSRGRGNQPQHF. The CDR3 bases are TGTGCCTGGAGTGGTAGCAGGGGAAGGGGCAATCAGCCCCAGCATTTT. The V call is TRBV30, the J call TRBJ1-5, with D possibly being TRBD1 (6 bases). The length of the CDR3 is 16 residues. CDR1 and CDR2 from the germline V gene are GTSNPN and SVGIG (reference sequence). Trimming cost V 1 base and J 2 bases, with 15 bases left between them.

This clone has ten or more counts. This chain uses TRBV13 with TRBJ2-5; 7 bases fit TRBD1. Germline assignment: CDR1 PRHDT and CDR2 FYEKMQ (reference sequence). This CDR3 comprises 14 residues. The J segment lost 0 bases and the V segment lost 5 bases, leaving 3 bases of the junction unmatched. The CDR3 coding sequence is TGTGCCAGCAGCCGACAGGGAAACCAAGAGACCCAGTACTTC. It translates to CASSRQGNQETQYF.

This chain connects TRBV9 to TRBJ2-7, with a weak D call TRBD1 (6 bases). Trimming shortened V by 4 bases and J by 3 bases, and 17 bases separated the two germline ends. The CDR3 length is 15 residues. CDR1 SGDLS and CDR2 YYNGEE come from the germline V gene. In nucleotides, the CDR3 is TGTGCCAGCAGCTCGAGACAGGAACTGCTCTACGAGCAGTACTTC. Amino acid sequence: CASSSRQELLYEQYF.

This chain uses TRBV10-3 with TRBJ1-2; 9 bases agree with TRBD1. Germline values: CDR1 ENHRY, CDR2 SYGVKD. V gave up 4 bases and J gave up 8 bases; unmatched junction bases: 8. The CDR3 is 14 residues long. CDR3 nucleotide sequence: TGTGCCATCAGTGGTACCGGGACAGGGTACGGCTACACCTTC. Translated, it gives CAISGTGTGYGYTF.

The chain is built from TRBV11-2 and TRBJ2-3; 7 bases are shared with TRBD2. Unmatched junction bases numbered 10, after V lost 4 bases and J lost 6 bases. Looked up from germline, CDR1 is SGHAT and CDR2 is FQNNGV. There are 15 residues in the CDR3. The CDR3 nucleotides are TGTGCCAGCAGCTGGGGACTAACCGGCGGGGATACGCAGTATTTT. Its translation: CASSWGLTGGDTQYF.

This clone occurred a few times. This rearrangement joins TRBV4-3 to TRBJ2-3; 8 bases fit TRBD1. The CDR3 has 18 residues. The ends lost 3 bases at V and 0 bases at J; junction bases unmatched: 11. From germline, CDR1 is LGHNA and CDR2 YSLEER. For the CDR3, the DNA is TGCGCCAGCAGCCACAGCCAGACAGGGGCCTCTAGCACAGATACGCAGTATTTT. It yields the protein CASSHSQTGASSTDTQYF.

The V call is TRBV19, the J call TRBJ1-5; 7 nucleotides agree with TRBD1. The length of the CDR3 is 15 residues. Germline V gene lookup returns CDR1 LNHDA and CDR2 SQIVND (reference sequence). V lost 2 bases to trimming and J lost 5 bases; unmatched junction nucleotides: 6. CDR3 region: CASSIRDREHQPQHF. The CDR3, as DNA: TGTGCCAGTAGTATACGAGACAGGGAGCATCAGCCCCAGCATTTT.

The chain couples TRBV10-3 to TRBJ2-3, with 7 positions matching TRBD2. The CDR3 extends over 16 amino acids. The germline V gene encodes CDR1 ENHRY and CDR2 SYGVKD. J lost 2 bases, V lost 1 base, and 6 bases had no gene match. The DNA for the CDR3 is TGTGCCATCAGTGAGTTTGGGAGGGCCCTCACAGATACGCAGTATTTT. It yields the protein CAISEFGRALTDTQYF.

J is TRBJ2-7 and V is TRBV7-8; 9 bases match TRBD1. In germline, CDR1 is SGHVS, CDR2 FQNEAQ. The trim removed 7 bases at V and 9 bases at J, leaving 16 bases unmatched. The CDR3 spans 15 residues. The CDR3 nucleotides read TGTGCCAGCACCCTGGCGGGGACAGGGCGTCTCCGGCAGTACTTC. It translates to CASTLAGTGRLRQYF. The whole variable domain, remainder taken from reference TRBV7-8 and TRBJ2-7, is GAGVSQSPRYKVAKRGQDVALRCDPISGHVSLFWYQQALGQGPEFLTYFQNEAQLDKSGLPSDRFFAERPEGSVSTLKIQRTQQEDSAVYLCASTLAGTGRLRQYFGPGTRLTVT.

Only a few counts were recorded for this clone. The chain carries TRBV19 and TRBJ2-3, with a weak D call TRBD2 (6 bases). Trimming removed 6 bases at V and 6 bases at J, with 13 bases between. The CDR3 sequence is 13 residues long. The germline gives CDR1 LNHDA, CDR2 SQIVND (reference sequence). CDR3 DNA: TGTGCCAGTAGCCCAGCTCGGGGGGATACGCAGTATTTT. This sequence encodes CASSPARGDTQYF.

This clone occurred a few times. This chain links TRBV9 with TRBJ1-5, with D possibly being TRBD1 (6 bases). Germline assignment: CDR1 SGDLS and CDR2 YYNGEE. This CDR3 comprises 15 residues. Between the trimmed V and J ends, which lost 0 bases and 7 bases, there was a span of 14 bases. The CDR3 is CASSVGGGLGQPQHF. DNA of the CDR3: TGTGCCAGCAGCGTAGGCGGGGGGCTAGGGCAGCCCCAGCATTTT.

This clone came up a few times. Written as DNA, the CDR3 is TGTGCCAGCGGGGCGGCGGGAGTGTTCTATGAGCAGTTCTTC. Translated: CASGAAGVFYEQFF. This chain uses TRBV2 with TRBJ2-1, with 7 bases aligning to TRBD2. Germline CDR1 reads SNHLY; CDR2 reads FYNNEI. This CDR3 has 14 residues. V shed 8 bases and J 8 bases; nucleotides not matched to a gene: 12. The full variable domain, its missing parts supplied by reference TRBV2 and TRBJ2-1, is EPEVTQTPSHQVTQMGQEVILRCVPISNHLYFYWYRQILGQKVEFLVSFYNNEISEKSEIFDDQFSVERPDGSNFTLKIRSTKLEDSAMYFCASGAAGVFYEQFFGPGTRLTVL.

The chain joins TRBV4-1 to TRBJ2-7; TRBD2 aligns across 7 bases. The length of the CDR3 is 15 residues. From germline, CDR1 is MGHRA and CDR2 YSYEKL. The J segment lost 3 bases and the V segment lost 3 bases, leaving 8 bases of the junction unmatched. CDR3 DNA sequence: TGCGCCAGCAGCCAGCCCATAGCGGGCTTCTACGAGCAGTACTTC. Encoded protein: CASSQPIAGFYEQYF.

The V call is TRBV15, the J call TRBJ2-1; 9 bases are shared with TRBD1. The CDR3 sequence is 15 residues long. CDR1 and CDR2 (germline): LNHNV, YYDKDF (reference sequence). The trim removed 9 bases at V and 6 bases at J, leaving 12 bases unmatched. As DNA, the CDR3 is TGTGCCACTTCCCCCGGACAGGGGATTCTCAATGAGCAGTTCTTC. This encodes CATSPGQGILNEQFF.

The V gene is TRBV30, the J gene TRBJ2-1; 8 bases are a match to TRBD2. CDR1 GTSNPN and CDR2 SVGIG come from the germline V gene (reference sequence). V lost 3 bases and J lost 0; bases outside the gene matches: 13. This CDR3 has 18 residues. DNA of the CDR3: TGTGCCTGGAGGCCCCAGACTAGCGCCCGAAACTCCTACAATGAGCAGTTCTTC. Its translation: CAWRPQTSARNSYNEQFF.

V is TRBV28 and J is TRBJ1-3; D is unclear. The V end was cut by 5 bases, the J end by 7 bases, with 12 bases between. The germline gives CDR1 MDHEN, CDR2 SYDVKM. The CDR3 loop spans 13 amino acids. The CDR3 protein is CASSAVPRNTIYF. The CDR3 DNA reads TGTGCCAGCAGTGCGGTCCCAAGGAACACCATATATTTT.

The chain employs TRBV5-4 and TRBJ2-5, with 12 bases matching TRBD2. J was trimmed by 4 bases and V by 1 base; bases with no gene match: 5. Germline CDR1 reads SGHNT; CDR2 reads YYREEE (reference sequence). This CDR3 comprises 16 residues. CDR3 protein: CASSLNPSGRGETQYF. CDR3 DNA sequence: TGTGCCAGCAGCTTGAACCCTAGCGGGAGGGGAGAGACCCAGTACTTC.

CDR3 coding DNA: TGCGCCAGCAGCTTGGGCGGGAGGAGCACAGATACGCAGTATTTT. Protein: CASSLGGRSTDTQYF. V is TRBV5-1 and J is TRBJ2-3; 8 bases match TRBD2. Trimming at V came to 0 bases and at J to 0 bases, leaving 0 bases not matched to a gene. Looked up from germline, CDR1 is SGHRS and CDR2 is YFSETQ. There are 15 residues in the CDR3.

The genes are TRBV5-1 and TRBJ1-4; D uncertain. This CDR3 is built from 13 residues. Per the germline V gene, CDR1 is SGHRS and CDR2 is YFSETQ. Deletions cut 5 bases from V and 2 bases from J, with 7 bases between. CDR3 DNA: TGCGCCAGCAGGAGGGATACTAATGAAAAACTGTTTTTT. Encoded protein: CASRRDTNEKLFF.

The CDR3 DNA is TGTGCCAGCAGCCTGGTATCCAGGGTGGACGGGGAGCTGTTTTTT. Amino acid sequence: CASSLVSRVDGELFF. The V and J genes are TRBV5-4 and TRBJ2-2; the D gene is possibly TRBD1 (5 bases). The CDR3 loop spans 15 amino acids. The ends were cut back, 4 bases at V and 7 bases at J, with 17 bases in the middle. Per germline, CDR1 SGHNT and CDR2 YYREEE (reference sequence).